Each of the 2 T cell receptor beta chains below was sequenced from the same sample in a study of T cell repertoires in cytomegalovirus infection. TCRdb re-derived calls from the reads in MiXCR, one entry per CDR3 protein. The table lists around 100,000 distinct CDR3 sequences, 30% of them singletons, with roughly two fifths in the top ten. No antigen is known for these receptors. The specimen comprised CD8+ T cells from cultured PBMCs, sampled from culture after CMV antigen stimulation. Source of these receptors: a human donor in good health (CMV status not recorded). Some clones in this sample may be carry-over from other donors' samples.

The rearrangement joins TRBV7-8 to TRBJ1-1; D unclear. The CDR3 is 11 residues long. V lost 0 bases and J 10 bases, leaving 6 bases between the germline ends. The germline V gene encodes CDR1 SGHVS and CDR2 FQNEAQ. The chain's CDR3 is CASSLAPGAFF. The CDR3 nucleotides are TGTGCCAGCAGCTTAGCCCCAGGAGCTTTCTTT.

This clonotype was detected once. The rearrangement uses TRBV19 and TRBJ2-1; D tentatively fits TRBD1 or TRBD2 (6 bases each). V was shortened by 6 bases and J by 2 bases, with 11 bases between the two germline ends. Germline assignment: CDR1 LNHDA and CDR2 SQIVND (reference sequence). CDR3 size: 14 residues. CDR3 DNA: TGTGCCAGTAGCGGGGGCGGAGCCTACAATGAGCAGTTCTTC. Translated, it gives CASSGGGAYNEQFF.